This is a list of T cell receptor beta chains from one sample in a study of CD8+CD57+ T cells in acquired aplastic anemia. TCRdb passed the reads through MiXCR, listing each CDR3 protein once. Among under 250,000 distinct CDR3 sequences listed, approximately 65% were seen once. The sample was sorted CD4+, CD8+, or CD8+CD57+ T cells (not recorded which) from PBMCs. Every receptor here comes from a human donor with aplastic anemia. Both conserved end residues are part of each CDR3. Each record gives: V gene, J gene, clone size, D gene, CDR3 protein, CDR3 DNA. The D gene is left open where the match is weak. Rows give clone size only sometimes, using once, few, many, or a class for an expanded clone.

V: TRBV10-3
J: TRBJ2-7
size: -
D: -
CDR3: CASRDGRQGAWEQYF
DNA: TGTGCCAGCAGGGACGGGAGGCAGGGGGCCTGGGAGCAGTACTTC

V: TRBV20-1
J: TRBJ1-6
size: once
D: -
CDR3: CSAPYGGGGNSPLHF
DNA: TGCAGTGCTCCATACGGGGGGGGAGGGAATTCACCCCTCCACTTT

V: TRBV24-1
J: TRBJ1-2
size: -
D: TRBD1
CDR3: CATSDPGQGRGYTF
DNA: TGTGCCACCAGTGATCCCGGACAGGGGCGAGGCTACACCTTC

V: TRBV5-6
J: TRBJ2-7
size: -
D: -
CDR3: CASSLAGFSYEQYF
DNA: TGTGCCAGCAGCTTGGCCGGGTTCTCTTACGAGCAGTACTTC

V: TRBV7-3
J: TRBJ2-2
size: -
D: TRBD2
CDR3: CANSLTGGGTGELFF
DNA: TGTGCCAACAGCTTAACTGGGGGGGGGACCGGGGAGCTGTTTTTT

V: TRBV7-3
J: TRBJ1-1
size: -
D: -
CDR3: CASSPGSLGTEAFF
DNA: TGTGCCAGCAGCCCGGGAAGCCTGGGGACTGAAGCTTTCTTT

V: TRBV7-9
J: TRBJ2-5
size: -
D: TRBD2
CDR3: CASSSRRGGRAGETQYF
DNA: TGTGCCAGCAGCTCTAGACGGGGCGGGAGGGCCGGTGAGACCCAGTACTTC

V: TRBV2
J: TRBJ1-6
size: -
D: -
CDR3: CASNRRGQGDSPLHF
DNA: TGTGCCAGCAATAGAAGGGGTCAGGGAGATTCACCCCTCCACTTT

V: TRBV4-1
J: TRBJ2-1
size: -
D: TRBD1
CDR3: CASSQEQGDYNEQFF
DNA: TGCGCCAGCAGCCAAGAACAGGGGGACTACAATGAGCAGTTCTTC

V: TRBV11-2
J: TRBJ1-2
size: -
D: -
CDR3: CASSFPAAGYTF
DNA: TGTGCCAGCAGTTTCCCGGCGGCTGGCTACACCTTC

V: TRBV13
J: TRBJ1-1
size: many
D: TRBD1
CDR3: CASSPDRGQPMNTEAFF
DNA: TGTGCCAGCAGCCCTGACAGGGGTCAACCTATGAACACTGAAGCTTTCTTT

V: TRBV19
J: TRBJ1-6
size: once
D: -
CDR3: CASSMDGNSPLHF
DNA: TGTGCCAGTAGTATGGACGGTAATTCACCCCTCCACTTT

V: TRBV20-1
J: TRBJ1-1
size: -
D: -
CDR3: CSARLDRNTEAFF
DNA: TGCAGTGCTAGGCTGGACAGAAACACTGAAGCTTTCTTT